The 7 T cell receptor beta chains presented below share a single source sample, sequenced in a study of T cell changes during pregnancy in multiple sclerosis. Data came from immunoSEQ multiplex PCR; TCRdb stores just in-frame clones and leaves some out. Found here are about 48,000 clones, 94% of them singletons; the top ten hold 0.4% to 0.55%. This specimen was CD4+ T cells from peripheral blood mononuclear cells, taken in the first trimester of pregnancy. These receptors originate from a female donor with multiple sclerosis, enrolled in a pregnancy study.

The chain is built from TRBV25-1 and TRBJ1-3; no firm D call. The CDR3 sequence is 15 residues long. CDR1 and CDR2 (germline): MGHDK, SYGVNS. Trimming left V 1 base short and J 4 bases short, with 11 bases between. The chain's CDR3 is CASSEFLGDGNTIYF. The CDR3 nucleotides are TGTGCCAGCAGTGAATTTCTGGGCGACGGAAACACCATATATTTT. The complete variable domain, with remaining parts taken from reference TRBV25-1 and TRBJ1-3, reads EADIYQTPRYLVIGTGKKITLECSQTMGHDKMYWYQQDPGMELHLIHYSYGVNSTEKGDLSSESTVSRIRTEHFPLTLESARPSHTSQYLCASSEFLGDGNTIYFGEGSWLTVV.

V is TRBV6-5 and J is TRBJ1-1; 8 bases align to TRBD1. CDR3 length equals 11 residues. Germline CDR1 reads MNHEY; CDR2 reads SVGAGI. The J segment lost 11 bases and the V segment lost 6 bases, leaving 5 bases of the junction unmatched. The CDR3 region is CASSRQGRAFF. The CDR3 coding sequence is TGTGCCAGCAGCCGACAGGGGAGGGCTTTCTTT.

This clone has just one count. V and J are TRBV7-2 and TRBJ2-3; TRBD2 matches 9 bases. This CDR3 is built from 16 residues. In germline, CDR1 is SGHTA, CDR2 FQGNSA. Unmatched junction bases numbered 7, after V lost 4 bases and J lost 2 bases. CDR3 bases: TGTGCCAGCAGCTCCCCCAAGCGGGGGGTCACAGATACGCAGTATTTT. Translated: CASSSPKRGVTDTQYF.

The DNA of the CDR3 is TGTGCCAGCTCATCAACAGGCCCGGTCACTGAAGCTTTCTTT. Amino acids: CASSSTGPVTEAFF. The chain employs TRBV18 and TRBJ1-1, with D possibly matching TRBD1 (5 bases). Germline lookup yields CDR1 KGHSH and CDR2 LQKENI. V lost 5 bases and J lost 4, with 14 bases in between. CDR3 length: 14 residues.

This clone appeared a few times. This chain uses TRBV7-2 with TRBJ2-1; 7 bases agree with TRBD2. The ends lost 3 bases at V and 3 bases at J; junction bases unmatched: 5. The germline gives CDR1 SGHTA, CDR2 FQGNSA. This CDR3 contains 15 residues. CDR3 sequence (DNA): TGTGCCAGCAGCTTTTCGACGGGGGGCTACAATGAGCAGTTCTTC. It specifies CASSFSTGGYNEQFF.

V gene TRBV27 combines with J gene TRBJ1-5; D is ambiguous. Trimming shortened V by 2 bases and J by 6 bases, and 8 bases separated the two germline ends. The CDR3 sequence is 13 residues long. Germline V gene sequence: CDR1 MNHEY, CDR2 SMNVEV (reference sequence). The CDR3 nucleotides read TGTGCCAGCAGTTTAAGGGAGGGTCAGCCCCAGCATTTT. It translates to CASSLREGQPQHF.

V and J are TRBV5-4 and TRBJ2-1, with 10 bases fitting TRBD2. CDR3 length equals 15 residues. Germline CDR1 is SGHNT and CDR2 is YYREEE (reference sequence). V trimming: 5 bases; J trimming: 4 bases; junction bases outside the gene matches: 6. As DNA, the CDR3 is TGTGCCAGCAGACCAAGCGGGGGGGCTTACAATGAGCAGTTCTTC. Protein sequence: CASRPSGGAYNEQFF.